This entry is about one T cell receptor (beta chain). Its antigen is as yet unknown. The assay was immunoSEQ multiplex PCR, and TCRdb's table has in-frame clones only and misses some. This table has some 45,000 clones, around 83% appearing once. The entry originates in a study of a mutant IDH1 vaccine in newly diagnosed glioma. This CDR3 is built from 15 residues. CDR1 and CDR2 from the germline V gene are SEHNR and FQNEAQ (reference sequence). The V segment lost 6 bases and the J segment 1 base; nucleotides outside the gene matches: 8. Notes on the study in general: Among patients, roughly 94% showed immune responses induced by the vaccine.

Time point reported: week 35, safety follow-up. Alongside topical imiquimod, each dose of vaccine comprised 300 ug of mutant IDH1 20-mer peptide. J is TRBJ1-1 and V is TRBV7-9, with 7 bases identical to TRBD1. This TCR came from a woman aged 50 to 60 with glioma. The sample in question was PBMCs, obtained from a glioma patient whose treatment included an IDH1 peptide vaccine. CDR3 in DNA: TGTGCCAGCAGGCGAGAAGGGGGCTCGAACACTGAAGCTTTCTTT. This gives the protein CASRREGGSNTEAFF. Full variable domain (remainder filled in from reference TRBV7-9 and TRBJ1-1): DTGVSQNPRHKITKRGQNVTFRCDPISEHNRLYWYRQTLGQGPEFLTYFQNEAQLEKSRLLSDRFSAERPKGSFSTLEIQRTEQGDSAMYLCASRREGGSNTEAFFGQGTRLTVV.